A single sample is the source of the 9 T cell receptor beta chains below, sequenced in a study of blood T cell repertoires in COVID-19. Clones were sequenced by immunoSEQ multiplex PCR, and TCRdb holds only the in-frame ones, with some missing. The sample includes about 190,000 clones, approximately 85% of them seen just once. Sequencing used PBMCs or T cells enriched from blood (not recorded which). The source is a young woman who had recovered from COVID-19.

This clone occurred a few times. DNA for the CDR3: TGTGCCAGCAGAACCAGCGGGGCCCCGGGGCCTTACCTAAACACCGGGGAGCTGTTTTTT. It encodes CASRTSGAPGPYLNTGELFF. V is TRBV7-8 and J is TRBJ2-2, with 7 bases fitting TRBD2. Germline V gives CDR1 SGHVS, CDR2 FQNEAQ. Trimming removed 6 bases from V and 2 bases from J; junction bases left unmatched: 21. The CDR3 totals 20 residues.

This clone was seen at least ten times. The chain couples TRBV7-9 to TRBJ1-6; no clear D. The CDR3 runs to 12 residues. The ends were cut back, 5 bases at V and 19 bases at J, with 18 bases in the middle. In germline, CDR1 is SEHNR, CDR2 FQNEAQ (reference sequence). CDR3 protein: CASSQDNSRLHF. The DNA for the CDR3 is TGTGCCAGCAGCCAAGACAATTCTCGGCTTCACTTT.

The genes are TRBV2 and TRBJ2-5, with 7 bases fitting TRBD1. Trimming at V came to 6 bases and at J to 5 bases, leaving 6 bases not matched to a gene. The CDR3 length is 13 residues. In germline, CDR1 is SNHLY, CDR2 FYNNEI. CDR3 protein: CASRGRGRETQYF. CDR3 nucleotides: TGTGCCAGCAGGGGAAGGGGGCGCGAGACCCAGTACTTC.

The chain recombines TRBV6-5 with TRBJ1-5; D may be TRBD1 (6 bases). The V end lost 6 bases, the J end lost 4 bases, and 16 bases lay between the germline ends. The CDR3 spans 15 residues. The germline CDR1 and CDR2 sequences are MNHEY and SVGAGI. CDR3 sequence reads: CASSTSGHGNQPQHF. CDR3 DNA sequence: TGTGCCAGCAGCACCTCGGGACACGGGAATCAGCCCCAGCATTTT.

The genes are TRBV7-2 and TRBJ2-2; D gene unclear. V lost 5 bases, J lost 1 base, and 14 bases lay in between. CDR3 length: 16 residues. Germline CDR1 is SGHTA and CDR2 is FQGNSA. The CDR3 coding sequence is TGTGCCAGCAGCCACAAGCGTTACATGAACACCGGGGAGCTGTTTTTT. Translated: CASSHKRYMNTGELFF.

The chain links TRBV29-1 to TRBJ1-1, with no clear D. The CDR3 totals 13 residues. V was pared by 4 bases and J by 5 bases, with 14 bases between. Germline lookup yields CDR1 SQVTM and CDR2 ANQGSEA. CDR3 sequence reads: CSVALSIRTEAFF. In DNA, the CDR3 is TGCAGCGTTGCTCTGAGTATAAGAACTGAAGCTTTCTTT.

J is TRBJ1-3 and V is TRBV11-2, with 8 bases aligning to TRBD1. The CDR3 totals 14 residues. The V gene end was trimmed by 1 base and the J gene end by 6 bases; junction bases not matched to a gene: 2. CDR1 is SGHAT, CDR2 FQNNGV, per germline. The CDR3 DNA is TGTGCCAGCAGCTTAGCAGGGGGCGAAAACACCATATATTTT. It translates to CASSLAGGENTIYF.

This chain connects TRBV19 to TRBJ2-1; D uncertain. This CDR3 has 14 residues. CDR1 is LNHDA and CDR2 is SQIVND in the germline V gene (reference sequence). Trimming pared 5 bases from V and 0 bases from J, leaving 8 bases between. The CDR3 is CASSEASSYNEQFF. CDR3 bases: TGTGCCAGTAGTGAAGCAAGCTCCTACAATGAGCAGTTCTTC.

V is TRBV12-3 or TRBV12-4 and J is TRBJ2-1; no clear D. The germline V and J ends were trimmed by 5 bases and 7 bases, with 6 bases remaining between them. This CDR3 has 11 amino acids. CDR3 bases: TGTGCCAGCAGTGGAGAGAATGAGCAGTTCTTC. Its translation: CASSGENEQFF.